A selection of T cell receptor beta chains follows, all from one sample in a study of blood T cells in healthy people across ages. TCRdb itself ran the 5' RACE reads through MiXCR, one entry per CDR3 protein. Among hundreds of thousands of distinct CDR3 sequences listed, 58% were seen once. The specimen was blood. Receptor source: a man aged 30-40 years in good health. Both conserved end residues are part of each CDR3. D genes are given only for firm matches. Some rows mark clone size as missing; the rest say once, few, many or name a class of expanded clone.

abundance: NA
d_gene: NA
j_gene: TRBJ2-5
v_gene: TRBV7-9
CDR3nt: TGTGCCAGCAGCTTATTCCAACAGGGAGGAGAGACCCAGTACTTC
CDR3aa: CASSLFQQGGETQYF

abundance: few
d_gene: TRBD2
j_gene: TRBJ2-7
v_gene: TRBV20-1
CDR3nt: TGCAGTGTTCCGGGACTAGCGACCTACGAGCAGTACTTC
CDR3aa: CSVPGLATYEQYF

abundance: NA
d_gene: TRBD2
j_gene: TRBJ2-2
v_gene: TRBV20-1
CDR3nt: TGCAGTGCTAGTCTAGCGGGAGCAATCAACACCGGGGAGCTGTTTTTT
CDR3aa: CSASLAGAINTGELFF

abundance: NA
d_gene: NA
j_gene: TRBJ2-3
v_gene: TRBV7-9
CDR3nt: TGTGCCAGCAGCTTCTCCGGGGGAGCGGGTCCCACAGATACGCAGTATTTT
CDR3aa: CASSFSGGAGPTDTQYF

abundance: NA
d_gene: TRBD2
j_gene: TRBJ2-1
v_gene: TRBV13
CDR3nt: TGTGCCAGCAGCCTTCGAAGCGGGGGGGGCAATGAGCAGTTCTTC
CDR3aa: CASSLRSGGGNEQFF

abundance: NA
d_gene: NA
j_gene: TRBJ1-4
v_gene: TRBV6-5
CDR3nt: TGTGCCAGCAGTTACATCCCTAATGAAAAACTGTTTTTT
CDR3aa: CASSYIPNEKLFF

abundance: NA
d_gene: NA
j_gene: TRBJ2-7
v_gene: TRBV20-1
CDR3nt: TGCAGTGCTAGACCCACGGGTTTGGGAGGCTCCTACGAGCAGTACTTC
CDR3aa: CSARPTGLGGSYEQYF

abundance: NA
d_gene: TRBD2
j_gene: TRBJ2-1
v_gene: TRBV9
CDR3nt: TGTGCCAGCAGCTCCACTCGGGGGGATGAGCAGTTCTTC
CDR3aa: CASSSTRGDEQFF

abundance: NA
d_gene: NA
j_gene: TRBJ1-2
v_gene: TRBV29-1
CDR3nt: TGCAGCGTTGAAGATCGAACCCGGCGTAGGGGCTACACCTTC
CDR3aa: CSVEDRTRRRGYTF

abundance: NA
d_gene: NA
j_gene: TRBJ2-5
v_gene: TRBV5-1
CDR3nt: TGCGCCAGCAGCTTGTCCCCCTCAGGCAGGGGAAGGGAAGAGACCCAGTACTTC
CDR3aa: CASSLSPSGRGREETQYF

abundance: NA
d_gene: NA
j_gene: TRBJ2-1
v_gene: TRBV7-6
CDR3nt: TGTGCCAGCAGCTTAAAGTCATCAGGATACAATGAGCAGTTCTTC
CDR3aa: CASSLKSSGYNEQFF

abundance: NA
d_gene: NA
j_gene: TRBJ2-7
v_gene: TRBV18
CDR3nt: TGTGCCAGCTCAGTCGCGGGCTACGAGCAGTACTTC
CDR3aa: CASSVAGYEQYF

abundance: NA
d_gene: TRBD2
j_gene: TRBJ2-3
v_gene: TRBV10-2
CDR3nt: TGCGCCAGCAGGTTTCGCGGGAGCGGGAGCACAGATACGCAGTATTTT
CDR3aa: CASRFRGSGSTDTQYF

abundance: NA
d_gene: TRBD2
j_gene: TRBJ2-1
v_gene: TRBV7-9
CDR3nt: TGTGCCAGCAGGAGCCGGGACTATAATAATGGAGAGCAGTTCTTC
CDR3aa: CASRSRDYNNGEQFF

abundance: few
d_gene: NA
j_gene: TRBJ2-1
v_gene: TRBV3-1
CDR3nt: TGTGCCAGCAGCCAGGATAACCCCGGGACCCACTTTAACAATGAGCAGTTCTTC
CDR3aa: CASSQDNPGTHFNNEQFF

abundance: NA
d_gene: NA
j_gene: TRBJ1-6
v_gene: TRBV7-8
CDR3nt: TGTGCCAGCAGCTTAGCGCTGTATTCACCCCTCCACTTT
CDR3aa: CASSLALYSPLHF

abundance: NA
d_gene: NA
j_gene: TRBJ1-1
v_gene: TRBV11-2
CDR3nt: TGTGCCCGCAGCTCCGTGGGGGGAACTGAAGCTTTCTTT
CDR3aa: CARSSVGGTEAFF

abundance: NA
d_gene: TRBD1
j_gene: TRBJ2-1
v_gene: TRBV3-1
CDR3nt: TGTGCCAGCAGCCCTGGACGCCCAGGGGGCAATGAGCAGTTCTTC
CDR3aa: CASSPGRPGGNEQFF

abundance: NA
d_gene: NA
j_gene: TRBJ1-1
v_gene: TRBV20-1
CDR3nt: TGCAGTGCTCGACTCGGACCGCAGAACACTGAAGCTTTCTTT
CDR3aa: CSARLGPQNTEAFF

abundance: NA
d_gene: NA
j_gene: TRBJ2-3
v_gene: TRBV12-3/TRBV12-4
CDR3nt: TGTGCCAGCAGTTTCGCAAGCACAGATACGCAGTATTTT
CDR3aa: CASSFASTDTQYF

abundance: NA
d_gene: NA
j_gene: TRBJ2-5
v_gene: TRBV7-2
CDR3nt: TGTGCCAGCACGAGGCTCCTTCAAGAGACCCAGTACTTC
CDR3aa: CASTRLLQETQYF

abundance: NA
d_gene: TRBD2
j_gene: TRBJ2-7
v_gene: TRBV28
CDR3nt: TGTGCCAGCAGTTTATCGGGACTATTTTACGAGCAGTACTTC
CDR3aa: CASSLSGLFYEQYF

abundance: NA
d_gene: TRBD1
j_gene: TRBJ1-2
v_gene: TRBV6-5
CDR3nt: TGTGCCAGCAGTCCCACACGGACAGGCGGCTACACCTTC
CDR3aa: CASSPTRTGGYTF

abundance: NA
d_gene: TRBD1
j_gene: TRBJ1-2
v_gene: TRBV20-1
CDR3nt: TGCAGTGCTAGTTTCTTTCGTGACAGGGGTTATGGCTACACCTTC
CDR3aa: CSASFFRDRGYGYTF

abundance: once
d_gene: NA
j_gene: TRBJ2-1
v_gene: TRBV6-5
CDR3nt: TGTGCCAGCACCCGAGGGGGGCACCGCTACAATGAGCAGTTCTTC
CDR3aa: CASTRGGHRYNEQFF

abundance: NA
d_gene: NA
j_gene: TRBJ2-5
v_gene: TRBV27
CDR3nt: TGTGCCAGCAGTGAATCTGCAGGGGGCGGGGGGTACTTC
CDR3aa: CASSESAGGGGYF